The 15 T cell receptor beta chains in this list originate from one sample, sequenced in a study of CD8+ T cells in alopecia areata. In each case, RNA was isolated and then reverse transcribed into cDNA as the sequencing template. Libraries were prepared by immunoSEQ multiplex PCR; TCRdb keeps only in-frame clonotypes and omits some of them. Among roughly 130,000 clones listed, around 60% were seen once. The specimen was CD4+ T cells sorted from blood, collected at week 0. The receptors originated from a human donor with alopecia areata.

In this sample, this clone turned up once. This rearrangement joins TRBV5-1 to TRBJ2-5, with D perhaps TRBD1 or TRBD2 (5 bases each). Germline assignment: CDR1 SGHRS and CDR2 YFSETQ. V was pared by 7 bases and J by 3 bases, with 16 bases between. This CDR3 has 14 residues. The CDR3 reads CASAPLGDEETQYF. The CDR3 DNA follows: TGCGCCAGCGCGCCCCTGGGGGATGAAGAGACCCAGTACTTC.

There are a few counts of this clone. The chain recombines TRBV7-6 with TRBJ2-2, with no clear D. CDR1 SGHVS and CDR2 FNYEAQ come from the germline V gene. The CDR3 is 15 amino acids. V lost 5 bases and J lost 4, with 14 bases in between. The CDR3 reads CASSPQRDRTGELFF. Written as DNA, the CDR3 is TGTGCCAGCAGCCCCCAAAGAGACCGCACCGGGGAGCTGTTTTTT.

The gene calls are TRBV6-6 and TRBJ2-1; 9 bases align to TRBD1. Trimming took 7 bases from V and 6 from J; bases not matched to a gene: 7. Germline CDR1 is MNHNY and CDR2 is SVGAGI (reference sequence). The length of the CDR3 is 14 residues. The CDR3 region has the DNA TGTGCCAGCAAAGGACAGGGGAATTCCAATGAGCAGTTCTTC. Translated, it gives CASKGQGNSNEQFF.

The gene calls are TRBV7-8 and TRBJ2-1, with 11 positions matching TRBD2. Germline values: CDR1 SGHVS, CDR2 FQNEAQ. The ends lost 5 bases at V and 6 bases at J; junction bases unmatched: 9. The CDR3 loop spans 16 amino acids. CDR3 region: CASSATLAGGGNEQFF. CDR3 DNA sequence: TGTGCCAGCAGCGCGACGCTAGCGGGGGGCGGCAATGAGCAGTTCTTC.

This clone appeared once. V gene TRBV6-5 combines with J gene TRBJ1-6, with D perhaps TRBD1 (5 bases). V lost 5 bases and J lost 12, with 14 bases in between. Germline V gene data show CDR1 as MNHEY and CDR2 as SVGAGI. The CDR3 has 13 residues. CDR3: CASSRDAGLPLHF. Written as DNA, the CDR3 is TGTGCCAGCAGTCGGGACGCGGGATTACCCCTCCACTTT.

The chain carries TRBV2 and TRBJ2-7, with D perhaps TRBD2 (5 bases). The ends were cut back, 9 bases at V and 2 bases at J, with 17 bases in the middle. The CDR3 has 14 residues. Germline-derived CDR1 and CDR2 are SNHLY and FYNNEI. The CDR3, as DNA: TGTGCCAGTAGAGCGACGTCGGGAACCTACGAGCAGTACTTC. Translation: CASRATSGTYEQYF.

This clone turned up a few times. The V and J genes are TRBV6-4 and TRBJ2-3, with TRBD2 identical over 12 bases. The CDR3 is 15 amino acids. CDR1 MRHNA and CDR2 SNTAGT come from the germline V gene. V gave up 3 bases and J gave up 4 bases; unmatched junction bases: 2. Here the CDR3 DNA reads TGTGCCAGCAGTGAGACTAGCGGGAGCGCAGATACGCAGTATTTT. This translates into CASSETSGSADTQYF.

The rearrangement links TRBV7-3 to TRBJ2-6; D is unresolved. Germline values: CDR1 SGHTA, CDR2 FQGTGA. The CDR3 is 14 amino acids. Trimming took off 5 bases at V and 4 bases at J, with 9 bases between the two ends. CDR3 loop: CASSPSAGANVLTF. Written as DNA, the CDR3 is TGTGCCAGCAGCCCGTCTGCCGGGGCCAACGTCCTGACTTTC.

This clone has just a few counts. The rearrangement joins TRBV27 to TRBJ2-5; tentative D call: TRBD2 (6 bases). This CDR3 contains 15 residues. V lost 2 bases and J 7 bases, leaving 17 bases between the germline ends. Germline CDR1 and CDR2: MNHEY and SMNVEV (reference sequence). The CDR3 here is CASSLNSLAEGTQYF. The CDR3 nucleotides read TGTGCCAGCAGTTTAAACTCACTAGCCGAAGGGACCCAGTACTTC.

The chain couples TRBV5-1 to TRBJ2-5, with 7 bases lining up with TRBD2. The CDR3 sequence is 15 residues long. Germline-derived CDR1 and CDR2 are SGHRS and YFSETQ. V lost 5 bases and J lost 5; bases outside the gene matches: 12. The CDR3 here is CASRPTSVPWETQYF. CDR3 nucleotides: TGCGCCAGCAGACCCACTAGCGTCCCGTGGGAGACCCAGTACTTC.

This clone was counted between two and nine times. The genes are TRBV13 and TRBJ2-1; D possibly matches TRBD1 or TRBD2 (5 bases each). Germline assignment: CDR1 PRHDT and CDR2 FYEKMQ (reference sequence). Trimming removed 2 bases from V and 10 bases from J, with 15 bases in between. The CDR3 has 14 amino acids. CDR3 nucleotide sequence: TGTGCCAGCAGCTTATCGTTTCGGGGCAGCGAGCAGTTCTTC. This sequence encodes CASSLSFRGSEQFF.

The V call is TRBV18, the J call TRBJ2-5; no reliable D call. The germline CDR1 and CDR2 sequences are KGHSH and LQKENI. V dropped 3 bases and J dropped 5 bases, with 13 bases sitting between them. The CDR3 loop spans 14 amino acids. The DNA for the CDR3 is TGTGCCAGCTCACCGACGACATCGACGGAGACCCAGTACTTC. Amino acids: CASSPTTSTETQYF.

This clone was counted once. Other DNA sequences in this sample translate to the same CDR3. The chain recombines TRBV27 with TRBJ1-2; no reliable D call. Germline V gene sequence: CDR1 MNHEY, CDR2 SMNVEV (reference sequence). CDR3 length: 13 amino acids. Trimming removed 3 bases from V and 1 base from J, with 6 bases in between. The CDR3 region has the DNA TGTGCCAGCAGTTTGGACCGTAACTATGGCTACACCTTC. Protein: CASSLDRNYGYTF.

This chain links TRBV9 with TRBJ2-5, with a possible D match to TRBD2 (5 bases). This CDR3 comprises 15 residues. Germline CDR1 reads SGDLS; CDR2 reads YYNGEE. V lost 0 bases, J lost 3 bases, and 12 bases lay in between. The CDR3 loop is CASSVAPSREETQYF. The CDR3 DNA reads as TGTGCCAGCAGCGTAGCACCTAGCCGCGAAGAGACCCAGTACTTC.

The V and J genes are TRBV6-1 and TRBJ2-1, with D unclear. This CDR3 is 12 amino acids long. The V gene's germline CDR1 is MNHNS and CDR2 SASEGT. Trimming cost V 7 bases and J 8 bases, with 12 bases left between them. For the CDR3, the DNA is TGTGCCAGCATTATTAACCGGGATGAGCAGTTCTTC. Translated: CASIINRDEQFF.